This T cell receptor beta chain was recovered during a study of T cells after yellow fever vaccination. Study in general: When fractions had low cell numbers, they were prepared with SMART-Seq v4 Ultra Low Input. Study outcomes and limitations: Booster sampling recovered most clones from primary vaccination (nearly 98% CD4, 88% CD8). The study found a weaker secondary response that peaked faster, day 5 versus 15. The CD4 compartment and the CD8 compartment contained a small share of clonotypes in common.

Concerning this clonotype: Its antigen is currently unknown.

CDR3 size: 15 residues. The V gene's germline CDR1 is DFQATT and CDR2 SNEGSKA (reference sequence). J lost 9 bases, V lost 4 bases, and 10 bases had no gene match. Via MiXCR, TCRdb re-called the 5' RACE reads, giving one row per CDR3 protein. The sample includes approximately 600,000 distinct CDR3 sequences, roughly an eighth of them seen just once. This TCR was recovered from a man under 40 who received the YFV17D yellow fever vaccine. This chain joins TRBV20-1 and TRBJ1-6; 9 bases line up with TRBD1. Sequenced here: PBMCs, sampled on the day of the yellow fever booster vaccination. As DNA, the CDR3 is TGCAGTGCTACCACTCGGGGACAGGGATTTTCACCCCTCCACTTT. This translates into CSATTRGQGFSPLHF.